These 9 T cell receptor beta chains originate from one sample sequenced in a study of T cells in localized non-small cell lung cancer. Produced via immunoSEQ multiplex PCR; TCRdb's table is partial and in-frame only. The data show 90,000 to 100,000 clones, roughly 93% seen once. The material sequenced was PBMCs, taken before any cancer treatment. The source is a woman between 35 and 75 years old with stage II squamous cell lung carcinoma.

This chain joins TRBV5-1 and TRBJ1-1; D is unclear. CDR3 length equals 13 residues. Germline loops: CDR1 SGHRS, CDR2 YFSETQ. The ends were cut back, 4 bases at V and 6 bases at J, with 13 bases in the middle. CDR3 in amino acids: CASSRHEDAEAFF. The CDR3 nucleotides read TGCGCCAGCAGCCGGCACGAGGACGCTGAAGCTTTCTTT.

The genes are TRBV27 and TRBJ2-3; 7 bases align to TRBD1. Losses at the gene ends were 5 bases for V and 7 bases for J; bases not matched to a gene: 9. The germline V gene encodes CDR1 MNHEY and CDR2 SMNVEV (reference sequence). CDR3 length equals 14 residues. The CDR3 reads CASSPTPTGNTQYF. The CDR3 nucleotides are TGTGCCAGCAGTCCAACACCGACAGGGAATACGCAGTATTTT.

The chain couples TRBV5-6 to TRBJ2-7; TRBD1 matches at 8 bases. Germline V gene sequence: CDR1 SGHDT, CDR2 YYEEEE. V dropped 4 bases and J dropped 4; count of bases not matched to a gene: 1. This CDR3 contains 12 residues. The CDR3 nucleotides read TGTGCCAGCAGCCGGACAGGGTACGAGCAGTACTTC. Amino acid sequence: CASSRTGYEQYF.

The V gene is TRBV5-4, the J gene TRBJ1-2, with D tentatively TRBD1 (6 bases). This CDR3 has 14 amino acids. Germline CDR1 reads SGHNT; CDR2 reads YYREEE (reference sequence). Trimming stripped 5 bases from V and 7 bases from J, with 18 bases between. CDR3 DNA: TGTGCCAGCAGGGAATTGGGGGGGCGTGGTGGCTACACCTTC. Amino acids: CASRELGGRGGYTF.

V and J are TRBV19 and TRBJ1-1, with TRBD1 as a possible D gene (5 bases). CDR1 LNHDA and CDR2 SQIVND come from the germline V gene (reference sequence). The CDR3 consists of 15 residues. The V gene lost 4 bases and the J gene lost 4 bases, with 16 bases spanning the gap. The CDR3 reads CASSTLWGGTTEAFF. CDR3 nucleotides: TGTGCCAGTAGTACCCTTTGGGGCGGGACCACTGAAGCTTTCTTT.

The chain recombines TRBV27 with TRBJ1-5; the D gene is possibly TRBD1 (6 bases). Germline assignment: CDR1 MNHEY and CDR2 SMNVEV (reference sequence). V was shortened by 6 bases and J by 4 bases, with 19 bases between the two germline ends. This CDR3 has 16 residues. CDR3 DNA: TGTGCCAGCAGAAAGAGCTGGACAGTAAGTAATCAGCCCCAGCATTTT. Translating it yields CASRKSWTVSNQPQHF.

The chain joins TRBV27 to TRBJ2-1; 14 positions match TRBD2. CDR1 is MNHEY, CDR2 SMNVEV, per germline (reference sequence). V lost 4 bases and J lost 1; bases outside the gene matches: 6. CDR3 length equals 18 residues. CDR3 in amino acids: CASSSGLAGGPSYNEQFF. The CDR3 bases are TGTGCCAGCAGTTCCGGACTAGCGGGGGGCCCATCCTACAATGAGCAGTTCTTC.

This clone has only one observation. The chain is built from TRBV27 and TRBJ2-1, with unresolved D. The CDR3 consists of 16 residues. Trimming left V 2 bases short and J 0 bases short, with 11 bases between. Germline V lookup: CDR1 MNHEY, CDR2 SMNVEV (reference sequence). CDR3 loop: CASSLRPGVSYNEQFF. The CDR3 bases are TGTGCCAGCAGTTTAAGGCCAGGTGTCTCCTACAATGAGCAGTTCTTC.

This clone has just a few counts. The gene calls are TRBV2 and TRBJ1-5, with D possibly TRBD1 on 6 matching bases. The CDR3 contains 14 residues. The V end was cut by 3 bases, the J end by 3 bases, with 9 bases between. Per germline, CDR1 SNHLY and CDR2 FYNNEI. CDR3 nucleotides: TGTGCCAGCAGTGATTGGGGGCTCAATCAGCCCCAGCATTTT. It codes for CASSDWGLNQPQHF.